The sample holds a few counts of the clone carrying this TCR beta chain. The target antigen is unknown. V dropped 3 bases and J dropped 9 bases, with 9 bases sitting between them. The CDR3 contains 12 residues. These data belong to a study of T-cell memory formation after mild COVID-19. Looking at the study overall: Largely, TCR clusters stayed within a single donor.

cDNA libraries for TCR alpha and TCR beta, carrying sample barcodes and UMIs, came from 5'RACE with constant-segment primers. TCRdb redid the calling of the 5' RACE reads with MiXCR, one entry per CDR3 protein. The sample has tens of thousands of distinct CDR3 sequences, under 7.5% seen once. General study findings and limits: CD4/CD8 balance characterized clones contracting day 15 to 85, and CD4+ skew characterized later expanders.

The V gene is TRBV12-3 or TRBV12-4, the J gene TRBJ2-1; D gene ambiguous. Material: PBMCs or a T cell subset sorted from them (not recorded which). This sequence was found in a man between 18 and 29 years old who had mild COVID-19 (a few samples of this study predate the infection). Cell type and time point are not known. The CDR3 is CASSFEVGEQFF. Written as DNA, the CDR3 is TGTGCCAGCAGTTTCGAGGTTGGTGAGCAGTTCTTC.